The rows below give T cell receptor beta chains drawn from one sample of a study of blood T cell repertoires in COVID-19. Some clones are missing from TCRdb's copy, which holds only in-frame ones; the method was immunoSEQ multiplex PCR. The sample has more than 250,000 clones; 92% are singletons. Sequencing was carried out using PBMCs or T cells enriched from blood (not recorded which). The receptors stem from a woman aged 25 to 39 who had recovered from COVID-19. Each CDR3 is given with its conserved first and last residue. Each record gives: J gene, D gene, V gene, clone size, CDR3 protein, CDR3 DNA. D genes are given only for firm matches. Size values are once, few and many counts, or a class for expanded clones, and some rows have none.

TRBJ2-7 | TRBD1 | TRBV5-1 | - | CASSLRGRGFYEQYF | TGCGCCAGCAGCTTGAGGGGGCGCGGGTTCTACGAGCAGTACTTC
TRBJ1-5 | - | TRBV24-1 | - | CATSDFNSNQPQHF | TGTGCCACCAGTGATTTTAATAGCAATCAGCCCCAGCATTTT
TRBJ2-3 | - | TRBV5-6 | - | CASSFSGEARADTQYF | TGTGCCAGCAGCTTTTCGGGGGAGGCGAGGGCAGATACGCAGTATTTT
TRBJ2-5 | TRBD1 | TRBV2 | - | CAKRWDRGPETQYF | TGTGCCAAACGGTGGGACAGGGGGCCAGAGACCCAGTACTTC
TRBJ1-1 | - | TRBV9 | - | CASSVTSLGGRTEAFF | TGTGCCAGCAGCGTAACCTCCCTCGGGGGGCGCACTGAAGCTTTCTTT
TRBJ2-1 | - | TRBV12-3/TRBV12-4 | once | CASGLSSYNEQFF | TGTGCCAGCGGCTTAAGCTCCTACAATGAGCAGTTCTTC
TRBJ1-5 | - | TRBV19 | - | CATLCKSEQPQHF | TGTGCCACCTTGTGCAAGAGCGAACAGCCCCAGCATTTT
TRBJ2-3 | - | TRBV7-3 | - | CASSLTSPNTQYF | TGTGCCAGCAGCTTAACGTCCCCCAATACGCAGTATTTT
TRBJ1-2 | - | TRBV30 | once | CAWTGQPGVRYTF | TGTGCCTGGACCGGACAGCCCGGGGTGCGCTACACCTTC
TRBJ2-7 | - | TRBV3-1/TRBV3-2 | - | CASSQGAYLAPPYYEQYF | TGTGCCAGCAGCCAAGGTGCCTATCTAGCGCCCCCCTACTACGAGCAGTACTTC
TRBJ2-1 | - | TRBV6-2/TRBV6-3 | few | CASSYLTNEQFF | TGTGCCAGCAGTTACCTCACTAATGAGCAGTTCTTC
TRBJ1-2 | - | TRBV28 | - | CASSWGARDYGYTF | TGTGCCAGCAGTTGGGGCGCGCGCGACTATGGCTACACCTTC
TRBJ2-7 | TRBD1 | TRBV20-1 | - | CSAGTAYEQYF | TGCAGTGCTGGGACAGCCTACGAGCAGTACTTC
TRBJ1-1 | - | TRBV13 | - | CASSHQGINGEAFF | TGTGCCAGCAGCCACCAGGGTATTAATGGTGAAGCTTTCTTT
TRBJ2-3 | TRBD1 | TRBV25-1 | - | CASSVDRAGTDTQYF | TGTGCCAGCAGCGTGGACAGGGCTGGCACAGATACGCAGTATTTT
TRBJ2-7 | TRBD2 | TRBV28 | - | CASSDGGEYYEQYF | TGTGCCAGCAGCGATGGGGGGGAATATTACGAGCAGTACTTC
TRBJ1-5 | - | TRBV15 | - | CATSSPSPSLGVQPQHF | TGTGCCACCAGCAGCCCATCTCCGTCCCTAGGCGTGCAGCCCCAGCATTTT
TRBJ1-3 | - | TRBV28 | - | CASAYSLYSGNTIYF | TGTGCCAGCGCCTACTCTTTATACTCTGGAAACACCATATATTTT
TRBJ2-7 | TRBD1 | TRBV12-3/TRBV12-4 | - | CASSTYRGRGQYF | TGTGCCAGCAGCACTTACAGGGGGCGCGGGCAGTACTTC
TRBJ1-5 | - | TRBV7-2 | - | CASSSSGGLQPQHF | TGTGCCAGCAGCTCGAGCGGGGGGCTGCAGCCCCAGCATTTT
TRBJ2-1 | - | TRBV19 | - | CASSIDSREQFF | TGTGCCAGTAGTATTGACTCCCGGGAGCAGTTCTTC
TRBJ1-1 | - | TRBV14 | once | CASSQDQNTEAFF | TGTGCCAGCAGCCAAGACCAGAACACTGAAGCTTTCTTT
TRBJ1-5 | - | TRBV5-1 | - | CASSLGVNQPQHF | TGCGCCAGCAGCTTAGGGGTCAATCAGCCCCAGCATTTT
TRBJ2-2 | TRBD1 | TRBV29-1 | - | CSVERTGNTGELFF | TGCAGCGTTGAAAGGACAGGAAACACCGGGGAGCTGTTTTTT
TRBJ2-7 | - | TRBV10-3 | - | CAISEGARTTYEQYF | TGTGCCATCAGTGAGGGGGCCAGGACTACCTACGAGCAGTACTTC